This T cell receptor (beta chain) stems from a study of blood T cell repertoires in COVID-19. Turning to the study itself: COVID-19 samples, acute and convalescent, were from the United States, Italy and Spain.

V was clipped by 3 bases and J by 0 bases, with 15 bases between them. Per the germline V gene, CDR1 is GTSNPN and CDR2 is SVGIG (reference sequence). The CDR3 loop spans 15 amino acids. The assay was immunoSEQ multiplex PCR, and TCRdb's table has in-frame clones only and misses some. The repertoire holds tens of thousands of clones, with approximately 85% as singletons. The sequenced material came from peripheral blood. This chain links TRBV30 with TRBJ2-7; a possible D gene is TRBD2 (6 bases). The sequence was collected from a man in his fifties or sixties with acute or convalescent COVID-19. The CDR3 sequence: CAWRGGPMSSYEQYF. The CDR3 coding sequence is TGTGCCTGGAGGGGGGGACCGATGAGCTCCTACGAGCAGTACTTC.